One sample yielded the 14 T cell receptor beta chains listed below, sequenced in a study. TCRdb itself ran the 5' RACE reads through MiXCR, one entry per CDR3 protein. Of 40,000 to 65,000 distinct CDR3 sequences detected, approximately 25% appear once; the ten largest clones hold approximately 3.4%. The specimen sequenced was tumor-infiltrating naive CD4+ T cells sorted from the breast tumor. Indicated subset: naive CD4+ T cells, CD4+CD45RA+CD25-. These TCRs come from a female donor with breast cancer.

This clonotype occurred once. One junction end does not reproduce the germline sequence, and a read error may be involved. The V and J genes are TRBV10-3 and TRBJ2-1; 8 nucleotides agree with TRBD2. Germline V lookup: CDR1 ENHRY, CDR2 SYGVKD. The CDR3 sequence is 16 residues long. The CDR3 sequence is CAIGRGGTSTFHDQFF. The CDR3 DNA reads TGTGCCATCGGTCGGGGCGGGACTAGTACGTTCCATGATCAGTTCTTC.

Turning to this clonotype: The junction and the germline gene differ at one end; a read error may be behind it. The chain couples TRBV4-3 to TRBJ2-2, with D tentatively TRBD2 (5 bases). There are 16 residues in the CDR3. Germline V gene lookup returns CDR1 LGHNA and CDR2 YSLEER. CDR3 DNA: TGCGCCAGCAGCCAATTGGCCGGTTTAGACACCGGGGTGCTGTTTTTT. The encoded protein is CASSQLAGLDTGVLFF.

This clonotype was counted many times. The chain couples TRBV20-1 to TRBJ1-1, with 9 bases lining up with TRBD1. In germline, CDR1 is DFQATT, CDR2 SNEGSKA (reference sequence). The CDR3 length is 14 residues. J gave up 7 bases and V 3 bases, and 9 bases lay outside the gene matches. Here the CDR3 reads CSARGQGGEGEAFF. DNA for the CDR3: TGCAGTGCTAGGGGACAGGGTGGCGAGGGTGAAGCTTTCTTT.

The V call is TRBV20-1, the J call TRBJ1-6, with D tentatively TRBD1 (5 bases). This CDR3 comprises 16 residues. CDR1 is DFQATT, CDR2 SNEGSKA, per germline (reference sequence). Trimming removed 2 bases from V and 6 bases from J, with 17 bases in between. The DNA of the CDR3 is TGCAGTGCTAGAATCGGGGCCAATCTTTTTAATTCACCCCTCCACTTT. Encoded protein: CSARIGANLFNSPLHF.

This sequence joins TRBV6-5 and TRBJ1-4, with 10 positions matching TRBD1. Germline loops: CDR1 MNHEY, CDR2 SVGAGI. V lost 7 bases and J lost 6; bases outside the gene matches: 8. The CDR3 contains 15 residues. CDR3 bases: TGTGCCAGCAAGCCCGACAGGGGGCGTGATGAAAAACTGTTTTTT. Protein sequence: CASKPDRGRDEKLFF.

This CDR3 is CASGNRVAGPNQETQYF. The DNA for the CDR3 is TGTGCCAGCGGTAACAGGGTAGCAGGACCAAACCAAGAGACCCAGTACTTC. The chain links TRBV7-8 to TRBJ2-5; maybe TRBD1 (6 bases). The CDR3 contains 17 residues. The V end was cut by 8 bases, the J end by 0 bases, with 22 bases between. Germline loops: CDR1 SGHVS, CDR2 FQNEAQ.

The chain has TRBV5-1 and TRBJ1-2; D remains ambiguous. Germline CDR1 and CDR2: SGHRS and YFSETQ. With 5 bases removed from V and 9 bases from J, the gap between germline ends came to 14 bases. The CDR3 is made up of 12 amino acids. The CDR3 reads CASSSGVASYTF. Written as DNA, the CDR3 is TGCGCCAGCAGTTCAGGAGTCGCCAGCTACACCTTC.

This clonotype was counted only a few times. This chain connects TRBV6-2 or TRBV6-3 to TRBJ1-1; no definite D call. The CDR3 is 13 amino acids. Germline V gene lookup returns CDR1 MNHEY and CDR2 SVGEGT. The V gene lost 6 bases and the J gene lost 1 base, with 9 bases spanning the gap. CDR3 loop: CASRPSGNTEAFF. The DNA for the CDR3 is TGTGCCAGCAGGCCCTCCGGGAACACTGAAGCTTTCTTT.

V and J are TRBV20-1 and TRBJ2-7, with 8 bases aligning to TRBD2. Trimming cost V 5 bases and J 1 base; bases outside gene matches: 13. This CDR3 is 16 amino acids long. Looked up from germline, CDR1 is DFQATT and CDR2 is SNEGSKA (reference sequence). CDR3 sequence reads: CSASGTRTFKSYEQYF. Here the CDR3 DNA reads TGCAGTGCTTCCGGGACTAGAACGTTCAAGTCCTACGAGCAGTACTTC.

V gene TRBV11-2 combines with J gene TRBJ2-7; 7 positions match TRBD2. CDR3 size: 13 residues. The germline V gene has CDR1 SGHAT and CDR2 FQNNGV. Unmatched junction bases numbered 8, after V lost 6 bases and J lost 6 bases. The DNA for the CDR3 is TGTGCCAGCAGGCGGGGGAAGCATTTCGAGCAGTACTTC. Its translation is CASRRGKHFEQYF.

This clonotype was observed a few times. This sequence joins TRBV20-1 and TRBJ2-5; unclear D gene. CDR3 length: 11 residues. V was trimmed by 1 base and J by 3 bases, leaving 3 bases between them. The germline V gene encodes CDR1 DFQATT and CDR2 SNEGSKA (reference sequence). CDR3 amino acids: CSARGEETQYF. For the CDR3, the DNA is TGCAGTGCTAGAGGGGAAGAGACCCAGTACTTC.

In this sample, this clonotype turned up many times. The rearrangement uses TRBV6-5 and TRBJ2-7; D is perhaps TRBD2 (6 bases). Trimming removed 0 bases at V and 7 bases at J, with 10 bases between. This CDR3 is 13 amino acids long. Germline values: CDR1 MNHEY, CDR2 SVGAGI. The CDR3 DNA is TGTGCCAGCAGTTACTCTCTAGCGCGAGAGCAGTACTTC. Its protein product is CASSYSLAREQYF.

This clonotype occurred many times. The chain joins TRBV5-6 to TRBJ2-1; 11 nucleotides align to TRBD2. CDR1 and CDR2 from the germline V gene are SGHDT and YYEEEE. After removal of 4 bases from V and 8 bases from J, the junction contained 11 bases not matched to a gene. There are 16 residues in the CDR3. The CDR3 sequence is CASSRTSGQLGDEQFF. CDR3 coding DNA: TGTGCCAGCAGCAGGACTAGCGGGCAACTTGGGGATGAGCAGTTCTTC.

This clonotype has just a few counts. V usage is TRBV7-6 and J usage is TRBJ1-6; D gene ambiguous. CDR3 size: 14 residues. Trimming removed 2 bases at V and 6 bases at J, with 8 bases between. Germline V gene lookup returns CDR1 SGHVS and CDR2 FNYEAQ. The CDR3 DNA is TGTGCCAGCAGCTTAACGGCCTCTAATTCACCCCTCCACTTT. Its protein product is CASSLTASNSPLHF.